This T cell receptor beta chain was sequenced for a study of cytomegalovirus exposure and HLA in healthy donors (dated by TCRdb to about 2017). For the wider study: According to an earlier analysis of a few hundred of the donors, about 179 million T cells yielded 95 million to 140 million unique TCR beta sequences and 276 Gb of sequence data. About 310 gigabases of sequencing data and approximately 80 million unique TCR sequences were included in an early release covering around 600 HLA-typed donors. Of the approximately 370 genotyped donors, less than 90% were placed in the genetic ancestry cluster associated with self-reported Caucasian donors. The aim of the study was to test whether cataloging public T cell receptors could identify signatures of past pathogen exposure. The study profiled the T cell repertoires of 500 to 800 subjects by immunosequencing and related them to cytomegalovirus serostatus. Besides the first cohort of around 670 subjects, a separate validation cohort made up of about 120 different subjects was used. The study combined high-throughput TCR immunosequencing, statistical association of individual TCRs with disease status, and machine learning to predict cytomegalovirus infection status. A later analysis re-analyzed previously published TCR beta repertoires from about 600 donors and added high-resolution HLA genotyping to study TCR occurrence patterns. Rather than drawing on any new phenotypic data, the later analysis identified candidate immune exposures from TCR beta sequences and the way those sequences occurred across donors. In an earlier analysis of a few hundred of the donors, high-throughput TCR beta sequencing was used to judge whether each TCR beta V gene segment behaved as functional or pseudogenic. Alongside the repertoire data, information on donor age, sex, ethnicity and CMV serostatus was compiled. In a later genetic analysis, genome-wide SNP genotypes for about 60% of the 666 donors were used, and that subset was treated as a discovery cohort. All discovery cohort repertoires had been generated using a single sequencing platform. HLA typing included class I and class II loci at four-digit resolution. The number of typed donors differed by locus: about 620-640 for A, B, C, DRB1 and DQB1; approximately 520 for DQA1; 606 for DPA1; and 450 to 480 for DPB1. Because of strong linkage in the cohort, four to six DR-DQ haplotypes were treated as single units for association and clustering. On average, about 200,000 unique TCR beta nucleotide sequences were sequenced per donor among roughly 430 genotyped donors of the cohort, with roughly 19% of those sequences being non-productive.

The cohort consisted of some 670 healthy bone marrow donors. At the time of sampling, all cohort members were nominally healthy, though unrecorded immune exposures were likely present. The donor tested CMV seropositive and was one of the 289 seropositive cohort members. A peripheral blood sample was collected from each donor, and TCR beta sequencing was performed on peripheral blood mononuclear cells. Genomic DNA extraction from the blood cell samples was performed with the Qiagen DNeasy Blood Extraction Kit. The investigation overall reported the following: Around 16 rarely observed V segments, including chromosome 9 orphons, were excluded from the earlier analysis of several hundred of the donors because counts were too low. In a later analysis, over 15,000 TCR beta sequences were associated with specific HLA alleles at a false discovery rate of 0.05. A total of 164 TCR beta chains were listed by the study as associated with cytomegalovirus. The authors suggested that the approach could potentially be generalized to other disease states and immunological phenotypes. In a later genetic analysis, fewer N-insertions in productive TCRs were reported among donors in an Asian-associated ancestry cluster than the roughly 710-donor mean. According to a later analysis, TCR association rates differed among HLA loci, with DRB1 alleles showing the most associated TCRs and HLA-C alleles showing the fewest. Most TCR sequences were seen in very few donors, while some public TCRs were found in many individuals. According to a later analysis, parvovirus B19, influenza, CMV and Epstein-Barr virus appeared linked to several top co-occurrence clusters. A group of highly shared sequence variants was considered likely to be a technical artifact of the sequencing pipeline. In a later analysis, HLA-associated TCR beta chains showed more clonal expansion and lower generation probabilities than non-associated chains that were equally common. V-gene and J-gene trimming of TCR beta chains was associated with a missense DCLRE1C variant in a later genetic analysis, and the association was replicated in an independent cohort. CMV serostatus was the only immune exposure information available for the cohort. This cohort had only TCR beta chains sequenced, and the lack of alpha or paired-chain data limited which features could be detected. The classifier was reported to diagnose cytomegalovirus status with high specificity and sensitivity in both the original cohort and the validation cohort. Because HLA typing was missing for some donors at each locus, association tests included only the typed subset. A further reported finding was that TCR beta sequences accurately predicted the HLA-A and HLA-B alleles for most subjects in the first cohort. An earlier analysis of approximately 500 of the donors showed that most TCR beta V segments appeared in productive rearrangements either about 87% or about 30% of the time, which broadly matched IMGT annotations. Because the 87-base-pair reads could not distinguish some IMGT-functional V segments, including TRBV6-2 and TRBV6-3, those segments were excluded. Presence/absence analyses assumed roughly uniform sequencing depth across donors, an assumption that may not hold. Correlated functional status among segregating V segments might reflect linkage disequilibrium, but an unknown experimental factor could not be ruled out. A few of the identified cytomegalovirus-associated TCR beta chains were confirmed in vitro to be specific for cytomegalovirus antigens. When HLA alleles, especially DR and DQ, strongly co-occurred, TCR associations were difficult to assign to individual alleles. In a later analysis, most CMV-associated TCR beta chains were found to appear HLA-restricted, with HLA associations seemingly driven largely by CMV exposure.

Receptor amplification or capture employed the immunoSEQ multiplex PCR assay. The multiplex PCR relied on a mix of 60 forward primers for TCR Vbeta segments and 13 reverse primers for TCR Jbeta segments. A multiplex PCR assay on genomic DNA amplified the CDR3 region of rearranged TCR beta genes. On the Illumina HiSeq System, the amplified TCR beta libraries were sequenced as 87-base-pair reads. For the original study's pipeline: Across the 670 or so repertoires, a later analysis counted approximately 83 million unique TCR beta chains, around 10 million of which were shared by at least two donors. A nearest-neighbor algorithm error-corrected the raw reads and collapsed the reads into unique sequences, merging closely related sequences to remove PCR and sequencing errors. Alignment of CDR3 sequences to IMGT reference sequences was used to assign V, D and J gene segments. For a sequence to be retained, a match of at least six nucleotides was required to both a V gene segment and a J gene segment. A rearrangement counted as productive if the CDR3 had no stop codons and remained in frame with V and J, and every other rearrangement counted as non-productive. CDR3 was defined according to IMGT convention as the region running from the second conserved V-encoded cysteine to the conserved J-encoded phenylalanine. The earlier analysis of about 570 of the donors excluded any sequence lacking an unambiguous match to a single V gene segment. An earlier analysis of fewer than 750 of the donors classified V segments as functional when productive rearrangements were above 56.7% and as segregating when the standard deviation between donors was above 5%. A statistical classification framework was built for diagnosing cytomegalovirus status from the catalog of TCR beta chain sequences. In a later analysis, TCR nucleotide sequences were compared against IMGT/GENE-DB human TR gene sequences so that V and J genes could be assigned. A later analysis assigned CDR3 sequences and most-parsimonious VDJ recombination scenarios with the TCRdist pipeline. A later analysis defined each TCR beta chain by its CDR3 amino acid sequence plus V-gene family, and excluded reads lacking a unique V-gene family. As a way to deal with suspected cross-contamination and a sequencing artifact, a later analysis dropped 640 or so nucleotide sequences that were highly shared and had low generation probability. In a later analysis, a clonal expansion index was calculated for each public chain from normalized within-repertoire ranks of inferred template counts. A later analysis computed generation probabilities with a VDJ recombination model fitted to out-of-frame rearrangements, and checked the results against IGoR. In a later analysis, hypergeometric tests were used to score TCR-TCR, TCR-HLA and TCR-CMV co-occurrence, with a repertoire-size bias correction applied to TCR pairs. A later analysis estimated false discovery rates by permuting HLA or CMV assignments 20 times. In a later analysis, co-occurring TCRs were grouped using DBSCAN, and TCRdist sequence similarity was added for clustering within HLA-allele-positive subsets. Repertoires with fewer than 30,000 or more than 120,000 public chains, plus five repertoires with anomalous nucleotide sharing, were excluded from co-occurrence clustering. Held by TCRdb, this immuneACCESS table contains in-frame sequences only and omits some clones. Under half of the omission traces to an unresolved V gene where checked; the cause of the rest is unknown. The V and J calls and clone size were taken over from that table, and D and trimming were inferred from the DNA. Here the sample has under 200,000 clones; roughly 65% occur a single time. Of the sample, around 4.3% is held by the ten largest clones.

The germline V and J ends show losses of 5 bases and 4 bases respectively, and no gene match explains 4 bases of the junction. The CDR3 measures 15 amino acids from cysteine to phenylalanine. The sequence is cut down to CDR3 DNA, 45 bases in frame from base 1. The germline V gene (reference sequence) sets CDR1 to LNHDA and CDR2 to SQIVND. In the case of this clone: No antigen is known for it. No base-level quality is on record; no much larger clone is a single base apart.

The rearrangement combines TRBV19 with TRBJ2-1; 11 central nucleotides agree with TRBD2. Sample: PBMCs. This clonotype originated in a woman aged 18-29 years in good health and CMV-seropositive. CDR3 reads: CASSLGTSGYNEQFF. In nucleotides, the sequence is TGTGCCAGTAGTCTCGGGACTAGCGGTTACAATGAGCAGTTCTTC.